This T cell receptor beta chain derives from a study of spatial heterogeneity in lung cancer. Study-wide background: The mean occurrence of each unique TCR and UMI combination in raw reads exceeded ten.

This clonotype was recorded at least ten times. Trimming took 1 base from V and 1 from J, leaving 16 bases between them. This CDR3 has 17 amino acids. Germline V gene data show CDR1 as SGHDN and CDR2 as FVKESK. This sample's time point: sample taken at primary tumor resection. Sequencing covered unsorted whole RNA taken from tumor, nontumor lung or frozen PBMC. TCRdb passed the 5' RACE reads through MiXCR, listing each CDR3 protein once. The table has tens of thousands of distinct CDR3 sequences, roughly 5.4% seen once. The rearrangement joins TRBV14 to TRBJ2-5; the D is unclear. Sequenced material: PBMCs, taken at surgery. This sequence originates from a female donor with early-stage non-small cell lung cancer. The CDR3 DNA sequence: TGTGCCAGCAGCCAAGCCACCTCGGGCAGGTTCCAAGAGACCCAGTACTTC. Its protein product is CASSQATSGRFQETQYF.